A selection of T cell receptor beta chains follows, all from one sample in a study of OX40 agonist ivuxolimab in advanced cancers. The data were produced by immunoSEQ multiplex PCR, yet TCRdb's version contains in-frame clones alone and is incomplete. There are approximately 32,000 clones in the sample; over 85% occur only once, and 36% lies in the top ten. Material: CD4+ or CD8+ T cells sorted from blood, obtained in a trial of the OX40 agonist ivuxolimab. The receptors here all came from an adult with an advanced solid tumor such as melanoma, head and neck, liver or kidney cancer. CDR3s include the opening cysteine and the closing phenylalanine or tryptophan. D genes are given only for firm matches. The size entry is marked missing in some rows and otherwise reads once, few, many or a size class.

DNA: TGTGCCAGCAGCACCCGGGGGGGGTGGGAGACCCAGTACTTC; CDR3: CASSTRGGWETQYF; V: TRBV5-4; length: 14; D: TRBD2; size: NA; J: TRBJ2-5
DNA: TGCGCCAGCAGCCAAGGAGCGGGCACAGATACGCAGTATTTT; CDR3: CASSQGAGTDTQYF; V: TRBV4-1; length: 14; D: NA; size: NA; J: TRBJ2-3
DNA: TGTGCCAGCACCATCTCAGGCGGCTACGAGCAGTACTTC; CDR3: CASTISGGYEQYF; V: TRBV6-6; length: 13; D: NA; size: NA; J: TRBJ2-7
DNA: TGTGCCAGCAGTGAAGGGCAGGCCGGAAACACCATATATTTT; CDR3: CASSEGQAGNTIYF; V: TRBV2; length: 14; D: NA; size: NA; J: TRBJ1-3
DNA: TGTGCCAGCAGTTACTCGGCAGGGAACCCTCAAGAGACCCAGTACTTC; CDR3: CASSYSAGNPQETQYF; V: TRBV6-5; length: 16; D: NA; size: NA; J: TRBJ2-5
DNA: TGCGCCAGCAGCTTGACTCGTATGAATGGCTACACCTTC; CDR3: CASSLTRMNGYTF; V: TRBV5-1; length: 13; D: NA; size: once; J: TRBJ1-2
DNA: TGTGCCAGCAGCTTGGTTAGCGACACTGAAGCTTTCTTT; CDR3: CASSLVSDTEAFF; V: TRBV5-6; length: 13; D: NA; size: NA; J: TRBJ1-1
DNA: TGTGCCACCAGCAGCCGGGATAATATAAACATTCAGTACTTC; CDR3: CATSSRDNINIQYF; V: TRBV15; length: 14; D: NA; size: NA; J: TRBJ2-4
DNA: TGTGCCAGCAGTCCCACGGCGGGACTAGCGGCATACGAGCAGTACTTC; CDR3: CASSPTAGLAAYEQYF; V: TRBV2; length: 16; D: TRBD2; size: NA; J: TRBJ2-7
DNA: TGTGCCAGCAGCTTAGCGGGGAGGGGCTACGAGCAGTACTTC; CDR3: CASSLAGRGYEQYF; V: TRBV7-6; length: 14; D: TRBD2; size: NA; J: TRBJ2-7
DNA: TGTGCCTGGGGGACAGGGGCGGCCTACGAGCAGTACTTC; CDR3: CAWGTGAAYEQYF; V: TRBV30; length: 13; D: TRBD1; size: NA; J: TRBJ2-7
DNA: TGTGCCAGCAGTTTTAGCGGGAGGCACGGAGAGCAGTTCTTC; CDR3: CASSFSGRHGEQFF; V: TRBV27; length: 14; D: TRBD2; size: NA; J: TRBJ2-1
DNA: TGTGCCAGCAGCTTCGGACTAGCGGGAGGATTTCAGTTCTTC; CDR3: CASSFGLAGGFQFF; V: TRBV5-5; length: 14; D: TRBD2; size: once; J: TRBJ2-1
DNA: TGTGCCAGCAGCTTGGTTTTTTCTGCTCGCGAGCAGTACTTC; CDR3: CASSLVFSAREQYF; V: TRBV5-5; length: 14; D: NA; size: NA; J: TRBJ2-7
DNA: TGTGCCAGCAGCTTGGTTAGCAATGAGCAGTTCTTC; CDR3: CASSLVSNEQFF; V: TRBV5-4; length: 12; D: NA; size: NA; J: TRBJ2-1